This T cell receptor beta chain was obtained from a study of radiation and T cells in renal cell carcinoma. Study-wide results and limits: Pretreatment tumor biopsies were lacking, so baseline clonotypes are unknown. In blood, top tumor clones expanded by 2 weeks, shrinking by 4.

A remark on this clone: Its target is not known.

The CDR3 spans 16 residues. CDR1 is MDHEN and CDR2 is SYDVKM in the germline V gene. The V and J ends lost 5 bases and 4 bases respectively, with 19 bases between them. Time point here: blood 2 weeks post-SBRT. Treatment described: 15 Gy SBRT to primary tumor, nephrectomy 4 weeks later. The assay was immunoSEQ multiplex PCR, and TCRdb's table has in-frame clones only and misses some. The table shows approximately 79,000 clones, with 82% occurring only once. This chain connects TRBV28 to TRBJ2-3; D perhaps matches TRBD2 (7 bases). This TCR came from a man between 60 and 75 years old with renal cell carcinoma. The sample was blood, taken from a patient whose treatment included radiotherapy and nephrectomy. The chain's CDR3 is CASSRLQGGGADTQYF. CDR3 in DNA: TGTGCCAGCAGTCGCTTACAGGGTGGGGGGGCAGATACGCAGTATTTT.